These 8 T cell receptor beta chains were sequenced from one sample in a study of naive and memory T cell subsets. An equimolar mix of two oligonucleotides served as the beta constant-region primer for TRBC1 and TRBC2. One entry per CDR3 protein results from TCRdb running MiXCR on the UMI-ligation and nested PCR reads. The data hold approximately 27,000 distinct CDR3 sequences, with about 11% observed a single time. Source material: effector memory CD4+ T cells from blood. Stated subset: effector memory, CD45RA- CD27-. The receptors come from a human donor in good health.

CDR3 coding DNA: TGCGCCAGCAGCTTGATTCTCTCTCAGGAAAGACAGGGGCTAAAGACTGAAGCTTTCTTT. Its protein product is CASSLILSQERQGLKTEAFF. The V call is TRBV4-1, the J call TRBJ1-1; TRBD1 matches at 8 bases. The ends lost 5 bases at V and 5 bases at J; junction bases unmatched: 25. The germline CDR1 and CDR2 sequences are MGHRA and YSYEKL. The CDR3 runs 20 residues.

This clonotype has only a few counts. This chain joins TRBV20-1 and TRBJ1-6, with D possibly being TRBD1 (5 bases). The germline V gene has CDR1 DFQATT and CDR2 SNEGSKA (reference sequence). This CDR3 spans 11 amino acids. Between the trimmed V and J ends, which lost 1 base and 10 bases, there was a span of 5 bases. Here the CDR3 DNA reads TGCAGTGCTAGAGGGGGCTCACCCCTCCACTTT. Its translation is CSARGGSPLHF.

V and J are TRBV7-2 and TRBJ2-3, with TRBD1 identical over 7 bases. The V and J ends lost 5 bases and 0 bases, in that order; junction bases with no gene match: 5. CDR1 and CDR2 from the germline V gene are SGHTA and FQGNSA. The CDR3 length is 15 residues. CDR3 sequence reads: CASSPQGISTDTQYF. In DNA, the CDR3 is TGTGCCAGCAGCCCACAGGGGATTAGCACAGATACGCAGTATTTT.

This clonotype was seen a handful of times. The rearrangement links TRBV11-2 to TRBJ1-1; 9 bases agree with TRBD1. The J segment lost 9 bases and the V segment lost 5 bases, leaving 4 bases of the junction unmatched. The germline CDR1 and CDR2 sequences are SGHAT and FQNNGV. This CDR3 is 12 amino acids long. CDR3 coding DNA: TGTGCCAGCAGCGAGGACAGGGGTAAAGCTTTCTTT. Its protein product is CASSEDRGKAFF.

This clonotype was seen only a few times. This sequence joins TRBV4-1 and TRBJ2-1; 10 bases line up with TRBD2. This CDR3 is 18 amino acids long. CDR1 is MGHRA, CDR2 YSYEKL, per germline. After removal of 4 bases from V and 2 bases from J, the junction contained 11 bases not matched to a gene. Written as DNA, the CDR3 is TGCGCCAGCAGCCCCGGTTGGACTAGCGGTACCACCTACAATGAGCAGTTCTTC. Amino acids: CASSPGWTSGTTYNEQFF.

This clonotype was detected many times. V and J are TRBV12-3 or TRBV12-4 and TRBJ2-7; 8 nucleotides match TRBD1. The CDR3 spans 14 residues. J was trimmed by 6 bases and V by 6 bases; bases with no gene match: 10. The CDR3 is CASSYGTGDGEQYF. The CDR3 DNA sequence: TGTGCCAGCAGCTATGGGACAGGTGACGGCGAGCAGTACTTC.

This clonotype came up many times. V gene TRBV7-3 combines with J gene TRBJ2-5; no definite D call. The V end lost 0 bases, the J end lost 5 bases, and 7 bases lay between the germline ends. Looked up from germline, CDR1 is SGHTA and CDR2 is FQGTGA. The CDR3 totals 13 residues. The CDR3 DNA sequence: TGTGCCAGCAGCTTAACCCCGGCGGAGACCCAGTACTTC. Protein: CASSLTPAETQYF.

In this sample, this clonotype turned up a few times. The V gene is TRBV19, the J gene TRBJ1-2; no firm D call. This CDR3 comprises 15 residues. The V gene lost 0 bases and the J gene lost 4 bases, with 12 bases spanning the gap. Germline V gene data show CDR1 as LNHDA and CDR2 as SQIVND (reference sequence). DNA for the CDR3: TGTGCCAGTAGTATAGAAGCATCCTTAAGCTATGGCTACACCTTC. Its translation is CASSIEASLSYGYTF.